This T cell receptor beta chain was identified during a study of blood T cell repertoires in COVID-19 (dated by TCRdb to the early 2020s). In terms of the full investigation: The collaborator samples originated in the United States, Italy and Spain and spanned the acute and convalescent phases of COVID-19. The samples were drawn from two sources: the first 160 participants of the ongoing ImmuneRACE study, and 1,000 to 1,500 subjects contributed by 6 global collaborators. The prospective study material was composed of cDNA or gDNA derived from T cells, B-cell-depleted T cells, or PBMCs. The dataset comprised deeply sampled blood TCRbeta repertoires from subjects exposed to, actively infected with, or recovered from COVID-19. The repertoires were released in a freely available public database intended as a resource for research on the immune response to SARS-CoV-2. Nearly every sample came with metadata listing a de-identified subject ID, COVID-19 status, age in years and sex. Where HLA class I and class II types were available, the types were taken from metadata supplied by the sample provider, not from assay-based typing.

Study-wide findings and limitations: How much clinical and demographic metadata was included differed by source and by participant, and the metadata was provided uncurated.

For CDR1 and CDR2, the germline V gene lists SGHRS and YFSETQ. Between the V and J ends, shortened by 3 bases and 4 bases respectively, the junction contains 14 bases. The CDR3 numbers 14 residues from cysteine through phenylalanine. Left in the record is the CDR3 DNA by itself, 42 bases read in frame from the first base. TCRbeta CDR3 regions were amplified from genomic DNA using the immunoSEQ Assay, a bias-controlled multiplex PCR. The authors' analysis ran thus. The number of nucleated cells in each sample was estimated by amplification of reference gene primers within the assay. To quantify the absolute abundance of each unique TCRbeta CDR3 rearrangement, sequence reads were collapsed and filtered. For each sample, productive Simpson clonality was calculated as the square root of Simpson's diversity index over productive rearrangements. The table was pulled from immuneACCESS by TCRdb, which kept in-frame rearrangements only. Such tables lose some clones; where checked, under half of the loss comes from unresolved V genes, and the rest has no known cause. The V and J calls and clone size come from that table; D and trimming were worked out from the DNA. The sample has 70,000 to 100,000 clones on record, 82% of them singletons. The ten largest make up 5.5% to 7.5% of the sample.

Each collaborating institution followed its own protocols to collect whole blood in K2EDTA tubes. For TCRbeta analysis, collaborators shipped samples as frozen whole blood, isolated PBMCs, or DNA extracted from either of those sample types. A note on this clone: The antigen it recognizes is unknown. It has no much larger one-base neighbor in the sample; base qualities were not kept.

Recombination linked TRBV5-1 to TRBJ2-7, with a weak D call of TRBD1 (5 bases match). The sample comprised peripheral blood. The TCR sequence derives from a man aged 50-60 years with active or convalescent COVID-19. The CDR3 loop reads CASSSSGFPYEQYF. The DNA sequence is as follows: TGCGCCAGCAGCTCATCAGGGTTCCCTTACGAGCAGTACTTC.